Listed below are T cell receptor beta chains from one sample, sequenced in a study of cytomegalovirus exposure and HLA in healthy donors. Clones were sequenced by immunoSEQ multiplex PCR, and TCRdb holds only the in-frame ones, with some missing. This table holds some 98,000 clones, roughly three quarters found once. The sample taken for sequencing was PBMCs. These receptors all stem from a female donor in good health and CMV-seronegative. The CDR3 runs from the conserved cysteine through the conserved F or W. Each record gives: J gene, clone size, CDR3 length, D gene, V gene, CDR3 DNA, CDR3 protein. D genes are given only for firm matches. Rows give clone size only sometimes, using once, few, many, or a class for an expanded clone.

TRBJ1-5,few,16,TRBD1,TRBV7-9,TGTGCCAGCAGCCTAATGCTGGGGACAGTCAATCAGCCCCAGCATTTT,CASSLMLGTVNQPQHF
TRBJ2-5,few,13,TRBD1,TRBV27,TGTGCCAGCAGTGGACAGGGTGGAGAGACCCAGTACTTC,CASSGQGGETQYF
TRBJ1-2,few,16,-,TRBV7-9,TGTGCCAGCAGCCCCCCTATGGAGCTGATGCTTTATGGCTACACCTTC,CASSPPMELMLYGYTF
TRBJ2-7,-,14,-,TRBV28,TGTGCCAGCAGTTCGGGGGTATACCCCTACGAGCAGTACTTC,CASSSGVYPYEQYF
TRBJ2-1,few,15,TRBD2,TRBV28,TGTGCCAGCAGGCCGCTAGCGGGAGGCTACAATGAGCAGTTCTTC,CASRPLAGGYNEQFF
TRBJ2-3,-,16,TRBD2,TRBV9,TGTGCCAGCAGCGGACTAGCGGGGGGGATAACAGATACGCAGTATTTT,CASSGLAGGITDTQYF
TRBJ1-5,-,16,TRBD1,TRBV13,TGTGCCAGCAGCTTAGGACAGGGGGCCTCCCCTCAGCCCCAGCATTTT,CASSLGQGASPQPQHF
TRBJ1-5,-,16,TRBD1,TRBV19,TGTGCCAGCCGGGACAGAAATATATATAGCAATCAGCCCCAGCATTTT,CASRDRNIYSNQPQHF
TRBJ2-1,-,15,TRBD2,TRBV18,TGTGCCAGCTCACGACTAGCGGGGAGCCACAATGAGCAGTTCTTC,CASSRLAGSHNEQFF
TRBJ1-2,-,15,-,TRBV2,TGTGCCAGCAGTGAAGGTGCAGGAGGATACTATGGCTACACCTTC,CASSEGAGGYYGYTF
TRBJ1-1,-,13,TRBD1,TRBV18,TGTGCCAGCTCACTACAGGGGAACGCTGAAGCTTTCTTT,CASSLQGNAEAFF
TRBJ1-2,-,12,-,TRBV29-1,TGCAGCGCCCAAGGGGCCGCGCTGGGCTACACCTTC,CSAQGAALGYTF
TRBJ2-2,-,15,TRBD1,TRBV28,TGTGCCAGCAAAGACAGGGGATTTAACACCGGGGAGCTGTTTTTT,CASKDRGFNTGELFF
TRBJ2-6,-,15,TRBD1,TRBV6-6,TGTGCCAGCAGTTTACAGGGGCTTGGGGCCAACGTCCTGACTTTC,CASSLQGLGANVLTF
TRBJ1-2,-,12,-,TRBV9,TGTGCCAGCAGCGGTGCGGGCTATGGCTACACCTTC,CASSGAGYGYTF
TRBJ2-2,-,17,TRBD2,TRBV7-3,TGTGCCAGCAGCTTATGGGGCGGGAGTTGGGACACCGGGGAGCTGTTTTTT,CASSLWGGSWDTGELFF
TRBJ2-7,-,14,TRBD1,TRBV19,TGTGCCAGTAGTCAGGGGACAGGGTACTACGAGCAGTACTTC,CASSQGTGYYEQYF
TRBJ1-1,few,13,-,TRBV6-5,TGTGCCAGCAGACTACAGGGTGGAGATGAAGCTTTCTTT,CASRLQGGDEAFF
TRBJ2-3,-,16,-,TRBV16,TGTGCCAGCAGCCAATTGCGTATGCTAGCCACAGATACGCAGTATTTT,CASSQLRMLATDTQYF
TRBJ2-7,-,15,TRBD1,TRBV10-1,TGCGCCAGCAGTTTGGGGACAGGCGGGACGGGCGAGCAGTACTTC,CASSLGTGGTGEQYF
TRBJ2-2,once,15,-,TRBV30,TGTGCCTGGAGTGTATCTGCACTAGCTGGCGGGGAGCTGTTTTTT,CAWSVSALAGGELFF
TRBJ1-6,-,13,TRBD1,TRBV6-6,TGTGCCAGCAGAGACAGGGCCTCCTCACCCCTCCACTTT,CASRDRASSPLHF
TRBJ2-2,-,14,TRBD1,TRBV5-8,TGTGCCAGCAGCCTGGGACAGCCCACCGGGGAGCTGTTTTTT,CASSLGQPTGELFF
TRBJ2-7,-,15,-,TRBV19,TGTGCCAGTAGTATGGGTGGCGGGGCGATCTACGAGCAGTACTTC,CASSMGGGAIYEQYF
TRBJ2-7,-,17,-,TRBV10-2,TGCGCCAGCAGTGTCGCCGGAGGGGGACGGGGGGCCTACGAGCAGTACTTC,CASSVAGGGRGAYEQYF
TRBJ2-1,few,14,TRBD2,TRBV28,TGTGCCAGCAGCAAAGCGGGAGTAGGATATGAGCAGTTCTTC,CASSKAGVGYEQFF
TRBJ2-7,-,15,TRBD1,TRBV6-5,TGTGCCAGCAGTAGAGACAGGGGGAATTCCTACGAGCAGTACTTC,CASSRDRGNSYEQYF
TRBJ2-7,-,13,TRBD1,TRBV5-1,TGCGCCAGCAGCTACTCAGGGGGAAGTGAGCAGTACTTC,CASSYSGGSEQYF
TRBJ2-2,-,16,TRBD1,TRBV6-6,TGTGCCAGCAGTTTACAGGGGGCGCGAGGGACCGGGGAGCTGTTTTTT,CASSLQGARGTGELFF
TRBJ2-5,-,16,-,TRBV5-4,TGTGCCAGCAGCCCCGGTAGGGGGGGAGTACAAGAGACCCAGTACTTC,CASSPGRGGVQETQYF
TRBJ2-2,-,19,-,TRBV27,TGTGCCAGCAGTTCGGGACAGGGGTCGGGACTAGCGTTCACCGGGGAGCTGTTTTTT,CASSSGQGSGLAFTGELFF
TRBJ1-1,-,14,-,TRBV18,TGTGCCAGCTCACCATCGGACAGCTGGGCTGAAGCTTTCTTT,CASSPSDSWAEAFF
TRBJ2-7,once,16,TRBD1,TRBV27,TGTGCCAGCAGATGGACGGGACAGGGGGCCTCCTACGAGCAGTACTTC,CASRWTGQGASYEQYF
TRBJ1-1,-,13,-,TRBV11-1,TGTGCCAGCAGCTTACGAGAGAACACTGAAGCTTTCTTT,CASSLRENTEAFF
TRBJ2-6,few,20,TRBD1,TRBV19,TGTGCCAGTAGTATTTATATGCCTTTAGGGGGCGTAGCTGGGGCCAACGTCCTGACTTTC,CASSIYMPLGGVAGANVLTF
TRBJ2-3,once,13,-,TRBV4-1,TGCGCCAGCAGCCAAGAAGCCGGGACACCGCAGTATTTT,CASSQEAGTPQYF
TRBJ1-1,-,14,-,TRBV30,TGTGCCTGGAGTTCCGACAGACGGAACACTGAAGCTTTCTTT,CAWSSDRRNTEAFF
TRBJ1-3,-,17,TRBD1,TRBV18,TGTGCCAGCTCACCCAACAGGGGGGCCTCCTCTGGAAACACCATATATTTT,CASSPNRGASSGNTIYF